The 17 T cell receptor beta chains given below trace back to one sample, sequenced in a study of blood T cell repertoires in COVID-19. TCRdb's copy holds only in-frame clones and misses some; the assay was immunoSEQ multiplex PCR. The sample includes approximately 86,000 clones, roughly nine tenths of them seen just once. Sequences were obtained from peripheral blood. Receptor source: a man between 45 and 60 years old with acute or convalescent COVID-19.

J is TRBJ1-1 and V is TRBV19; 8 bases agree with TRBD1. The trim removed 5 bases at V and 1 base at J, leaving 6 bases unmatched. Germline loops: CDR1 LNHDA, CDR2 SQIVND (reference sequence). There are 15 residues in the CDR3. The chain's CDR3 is CASSPQGGWNTEAFF. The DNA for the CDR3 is TGTGCCAGTAGTCCACAGGGGGGGTGGAACACTGAAGCTTTCTTT.

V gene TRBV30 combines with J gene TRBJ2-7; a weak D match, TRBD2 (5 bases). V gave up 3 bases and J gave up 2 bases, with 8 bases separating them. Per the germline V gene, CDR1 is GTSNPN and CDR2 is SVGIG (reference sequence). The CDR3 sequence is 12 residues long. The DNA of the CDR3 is TGTGCCTGGAGCGACGGGGCCTACGAGCAGTACGTC. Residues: CAWSDGAYEQYV.

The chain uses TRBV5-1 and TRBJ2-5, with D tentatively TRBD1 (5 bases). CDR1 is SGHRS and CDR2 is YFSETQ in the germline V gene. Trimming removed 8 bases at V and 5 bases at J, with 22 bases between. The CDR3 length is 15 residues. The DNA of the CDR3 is TGCGCCAGTAGTCAAGAATCGGCCAGGGTCGAGACCCAGTACTTC. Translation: CASSQESARVETQYF.

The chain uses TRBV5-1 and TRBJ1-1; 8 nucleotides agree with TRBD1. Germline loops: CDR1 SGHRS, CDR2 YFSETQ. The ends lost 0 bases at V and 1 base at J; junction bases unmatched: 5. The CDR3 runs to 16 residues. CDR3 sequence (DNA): TGCGCCAGCAGCTTGGCGGTCGGACAGGGGAACACTGAAGCTTTCTTT. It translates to CASSLAVGQGNTEAFF. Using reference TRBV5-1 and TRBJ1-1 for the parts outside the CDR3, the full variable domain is KAGVTQTPRYLIKTRGQQVTLSCSPISGHRSVSWYQQTPGQGLQFLFEYFSETQRNKGNFPGRFSGRQFSNSRSEMNVSTLELGDSALYLCASSLAVGQGNTEAFFGQGTRLTVV.

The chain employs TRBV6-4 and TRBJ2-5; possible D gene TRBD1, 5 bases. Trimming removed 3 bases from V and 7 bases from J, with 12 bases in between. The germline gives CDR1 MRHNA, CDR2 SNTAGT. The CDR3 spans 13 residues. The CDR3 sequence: CASSEDQGWTQYF. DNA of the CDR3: TGTGCCAGCAGTGAGGATCAGGGTTGGACCCAGTACTTC.

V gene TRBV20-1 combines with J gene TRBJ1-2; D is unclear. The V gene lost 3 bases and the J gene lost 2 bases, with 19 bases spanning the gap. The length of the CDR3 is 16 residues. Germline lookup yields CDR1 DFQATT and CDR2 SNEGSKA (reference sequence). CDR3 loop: CSASFYDLTSNYGYTF. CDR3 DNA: TGCAGTGCTAGTTTCTACGATTTAACGAGCAACTATGGCTACACCTTC.

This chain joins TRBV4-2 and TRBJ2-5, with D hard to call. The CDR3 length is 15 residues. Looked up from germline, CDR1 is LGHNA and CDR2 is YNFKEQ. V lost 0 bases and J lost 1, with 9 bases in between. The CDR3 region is CASSQDLASQETQYF. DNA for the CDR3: TGTGCCAGCAGCCAAGATCTGGCTAGCCAAGAGACCCAGTACTTC.

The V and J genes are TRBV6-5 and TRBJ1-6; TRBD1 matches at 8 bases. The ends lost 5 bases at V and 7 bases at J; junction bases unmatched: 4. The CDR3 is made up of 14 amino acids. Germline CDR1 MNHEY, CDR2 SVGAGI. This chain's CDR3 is CASSRQGNNSPLHF. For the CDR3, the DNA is TGTGCCAGCAGTAGACAGGGGAACAATTCACCCCTCCACTTT.

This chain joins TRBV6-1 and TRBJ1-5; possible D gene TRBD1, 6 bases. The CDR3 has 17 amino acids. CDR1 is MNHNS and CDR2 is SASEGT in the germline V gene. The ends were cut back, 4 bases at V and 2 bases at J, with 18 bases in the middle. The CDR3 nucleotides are TGTGCCAGCAGTGCGGAGGGGGGGCGGAGGGGCAATCAGCCCCAGCATTTT. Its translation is CASSAEGGRRGNQPQHF.

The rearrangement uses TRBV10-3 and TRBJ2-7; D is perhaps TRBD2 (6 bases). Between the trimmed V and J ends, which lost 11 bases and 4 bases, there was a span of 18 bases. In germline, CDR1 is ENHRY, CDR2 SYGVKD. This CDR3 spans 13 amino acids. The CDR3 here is CAGPGTSRYEQYF. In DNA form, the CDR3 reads TGTGCCGGCCCCGGCACTAGCAGGTACGAGCAGTACTTC.

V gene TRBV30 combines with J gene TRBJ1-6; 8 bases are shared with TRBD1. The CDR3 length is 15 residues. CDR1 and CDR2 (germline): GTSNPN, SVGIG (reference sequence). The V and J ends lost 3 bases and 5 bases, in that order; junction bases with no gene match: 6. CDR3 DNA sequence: TGTGCCTGGAGCCAGGGGGCCCCGAATAATTCACCCCTCCACTTT. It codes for CAWSQGAPNNSPLHF. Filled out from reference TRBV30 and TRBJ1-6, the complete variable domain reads SQTIHQWPATLVQPVGSPLSLECTVEGTSNPNLYWYRQAAGRGLQLLFYSVGIGQISSEVPQNLSASRPQDRQFILSSKKLLLSDSGFYLCAWSQGAPNNSPLHFGNGTRLTVT.

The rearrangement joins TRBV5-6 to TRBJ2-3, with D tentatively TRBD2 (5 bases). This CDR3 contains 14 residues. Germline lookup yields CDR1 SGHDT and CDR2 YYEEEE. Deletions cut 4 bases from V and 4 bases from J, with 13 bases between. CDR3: CASSPSGSSDTQYF. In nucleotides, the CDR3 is TGTGCCAGCAGCCCCTCGGGGAGTTCAGATACGCAGTATTTT.

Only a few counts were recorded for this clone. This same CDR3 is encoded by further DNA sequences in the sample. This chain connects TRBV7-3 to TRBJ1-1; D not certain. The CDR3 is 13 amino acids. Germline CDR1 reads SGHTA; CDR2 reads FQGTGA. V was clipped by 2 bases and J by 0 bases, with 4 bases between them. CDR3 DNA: TGTGCCAGCAGCTTATCTGTGAACACTGAAGCTTTCTTT. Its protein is CASSLSVNTEAFF.

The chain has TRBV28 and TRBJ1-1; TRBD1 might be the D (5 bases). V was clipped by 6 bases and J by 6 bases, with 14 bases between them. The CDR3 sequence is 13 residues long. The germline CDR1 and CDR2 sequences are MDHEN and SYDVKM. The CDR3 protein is CASRSGGEAEAFF. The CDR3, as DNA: TGTGCCAGCAGATCGGGGGGTGAAGCTGAAGCTTTCTTT.

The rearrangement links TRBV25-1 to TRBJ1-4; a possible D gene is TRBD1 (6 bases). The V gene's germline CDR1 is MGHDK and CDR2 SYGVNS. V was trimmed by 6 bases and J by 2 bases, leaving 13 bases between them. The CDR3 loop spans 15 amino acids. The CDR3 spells CASRETGSTNEKLFF. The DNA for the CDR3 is TGTGCCAGCAGGGAAACAGGGTCCACTAATGAAAAACTGTTTTTT.

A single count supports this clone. This chain's CDR3 is CASSLRLAGFTDTQYF. CDR3 coding DNA: TGTGCCAGCAGCCTTCGACTAGCGGGGTTCACAGATACGCAGTATTTT. The J gene is TRBJ2-3, the V gene TRBV14; 11 nucleotides line up with TRBD2. The V segment lost 4 bases and the J segment 2 bases; nucleotides outside the gene matches: 5. The CDR3 runs 16 residues. CDR1 and CDR2 (germline): SGHDN, FVKESK.

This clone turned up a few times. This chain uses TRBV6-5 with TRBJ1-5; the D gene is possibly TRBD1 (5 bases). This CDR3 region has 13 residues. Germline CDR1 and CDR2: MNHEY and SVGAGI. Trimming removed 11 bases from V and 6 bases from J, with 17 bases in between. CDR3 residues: CAGNQGWGQPQHF. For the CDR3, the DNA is TGTGCCGGAAATCAGGGATGGGGTCAGCCCCAGCATTTT.